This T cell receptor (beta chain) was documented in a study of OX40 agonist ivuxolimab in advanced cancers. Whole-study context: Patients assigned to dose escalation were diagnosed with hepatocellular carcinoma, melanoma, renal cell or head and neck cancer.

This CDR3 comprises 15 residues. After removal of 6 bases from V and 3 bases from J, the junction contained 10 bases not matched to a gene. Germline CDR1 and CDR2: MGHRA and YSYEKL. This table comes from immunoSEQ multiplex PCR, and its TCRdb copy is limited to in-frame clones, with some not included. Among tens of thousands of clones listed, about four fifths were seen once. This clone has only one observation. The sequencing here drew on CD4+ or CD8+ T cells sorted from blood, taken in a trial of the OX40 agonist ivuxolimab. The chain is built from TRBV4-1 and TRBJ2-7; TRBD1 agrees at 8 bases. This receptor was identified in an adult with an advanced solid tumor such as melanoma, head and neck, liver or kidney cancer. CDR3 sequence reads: CASSPGQGSRYEQYF. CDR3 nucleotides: TGCGCCAGCAGTCCAGGACAGGGCTCGCGCTACGAGCAGTACTTC.